This T cell receptor beta chain was captured by sequencing in a study of radiation and T cells in renal cell carcinoma (dated by TCRdb to between 2020 and 2021). About the investigation overall: Samples were obtained from a clinical trial, in which 15 Gy stereotactic body radiation therapy was delivered to primary renal cell carcinomas and nephrectomy was performed 4 weeks later. A total of 50 to 55 samples underwent TCR beta sequencing, made up of roughly 26 tumors and about 27 peripheral blood samples. In the 55 or so samples combined, some 4,000,000 unique CDR3 nucleotide sequences were found, encoding 2 million to 3 million unique CDR3 amino acid sequences.

Following the manufacturer's recommendations, the immunoSEQ kit was used to generate TCR beta libraries from genomic DNA. To prepare the libraries, a first multiplex PCR with proprietary primers was run, followed by a second PCR that added unique barcodes, and a bead cleanup was done after each round. A kit-provided positive control reaction and a negative control reaction were included in every sample batch. The final libraries underwent checking on an Agilent 4200 TapeStation D1000 ScreenTape, volumetric pooling, and quantification by qPCR. Sequencing was performed on an Illumina NextSeq500 using a MidOutput 150-cycle cartridge, with 156 Read1 cycles, 15 Index1 cycles, and the kit custom primers. The pooled library was loaded at roughly 0.96 pM, with an approximately 21% PhiX control spiked in. The authors' analysis ran thus. The vendor-processed data were analyzed in R, and a clonotype was defined as all T cells that share the same CDR3 nucleotide sequence. In the clone abundance analyses, frequencies were normalized to the 10,000 most abundant clones in each sample. Public T cell clones, averaging fewer than five per sample, were removed before analysis. A difference in abundance of at least 32-fold between compartments was used to define tumor-enriched and baseline blood-enriched clonotypes. A beta-binomial differential abundance model was used to identify clonotypes that were expanded or contracted between blood time points. The Baroni-Urbani and Buser coefficient was used to measure tumor-blood repertoire similarity, and groups were compared with two-tailed Wilcoxon tests in R. TCRdb limited this immuneACCESS table to in-frame rearrangements with V and J called. A share of clones is missing; checked studies link under half to unresolved V genes, and the rest is unexplained. That table is the source of V, J and clone size, and D and trimming were worked out from the DNA. The sample data list 100,000 or so clones, and 65% to 90% of these were observed just once. Approximately 8.1% of the sample belongs to the ten largest clones.

Reading the label with the study, this specimen's time point is: baseline pretreatment blood. Explained via the paper, the treatment or condition label denotes: 15 Gy SBRT to primary tumor, nephrectomy 4 weeks later. To follow tumor-enriched clonotypes, serial peripheral blood was collected from radiation-treated patients at baseline and at 2 weeks and 4 weeks after SBRT. Every patient had renal cell carcinoma of clear cell pathology. Genomic DNA for TCR sequencing was prepared using the QIAamp DNA Blood Mini Kit (Qiagen). Only samples passing all quality control checks were included in the analyses. Overall study outcomes, separate from this receptor: Because the trial had a single-armed design, the trial could not examine how radiation dose or scheduling affected the TCR repertoire. Because pretreatment tumor biopsies were not available, the study could not determine whether clonotypes were already present within the tumor at baseline. Changes in the blood repertoire were not tracked past 4 weeks after treatment. An increase in top tumor clonotypes in blood was observed from baseline to 2 weeks post-radiation, followed by contraction by 4 weeks, which was taken to suggest transient expansion of tumor-resident clones.

V is clipped by 2 bases and J by 8 bases, and the sequence between their germline boundaries is 11 bases long. CDR1 and CDR2 are drawn from the germline V gene: SGHTS, YDEGEE. Inclusive of the bounding cysteine and phenylalanine, the CDR3 is 13 residues long. The DNA shown is the 39-base CDR3, in frame from base 1. As concerns this clone: Its specific antigen is unknown. Base qualities are not provided; no much larger clone lies one nucleotide away.

Sequenced material: blood, taken from a patient whose treatment included radiotherapy and nephrectomy. The V and J genes are TRBV5-8 and TRBJ2-1; there is no confident call for the D gene. This clonotype originated in a man aged 50-59 years with renal cell carcinoma. In nucleotides, the sequence is TGTGCCAGCAGCTTACTCCGAGAAGATGAGCAGTTCTTC. Its translation reads: CASSLLREDEQFF.